A selection of T cell receptor beta chains follows, all from one sample in a study of blood T cell repertoires in COVID-19. The protocol was immunoSEQ multiplex PCR, while the TCRdb copy is restricted to in-frame clones and leaves out a portion. The sample carries 150,000 to 200,000 clones, around 87% recorded once. The specimen sequenced was PBMCs or T cells enriched from blood (not recorded which). These TCRs come from a woman in her forties in a cohort exposed to, infected with or recovered from COVID-19 (not recorded which). Each CDR3 is given with its conserved first and last residue. D genes are given only for firm matches. Expanded clones are given a class, and other clones once, few, many or no size at all.

v_call	j_call	d_call	clone_size	cdr3_aa	cdr3_nt
TRBV13	TRBJ1-2	TRBD1	.	CASSAGQGAETNYGYTF	TGTGCCAGCAGCGCGGGACAGGGGGCGGAAACTAACTATGGCTACACCTTC
TRBV11-2	TRBJ1-2	.	.	CASSLGSPGHVYGYTF	TGTGCCAGCAGCTTAGGGAGCCCGGGACACGTCTATGGCTACACCTTC
TRBV5-1	TRBJ1-1	.	.	CASSSRSGGTEAFF	TGCGCCAGCAGCTCCCGCAGCGGGGGAACTGAAGCTTTCTTT
TRBV7-9	TRBJ2-1	.	.	CASSLEGLNEQFF	TGTGCCAGCAGCTTAGAGGGGTTAAACGAGCAGTTCTTC
TRBV28	TRBJ2-7	TRBD2	.	CASTFGRGGYEQYF	TGTGCCAGCACCTTCGGACGGGGGGGCTACGAGCAGTACTTC
TRBV5-1	TRBJ2-1	TRBD2	once	CASSSGTSGLNEQFF	TGCGCCAGCAGCTCCGGGACTAGCGGACTCAATGAGCAGTTCTTC
TRBV5-8	TRBJ2-7	.	.	CATSYEQYF	TGTGCCACTTCCTACGAGCAGTACTTC
TRBV5-4	TRBJ1-3	TRBD1	once	CASSLGPGTGAGNTIYF	TGTGCCAGCAGCTTGGGACCTGGGACAGGGGCTGGAAACACCATATATTTT
TRBV6-2/TRBV6-3	TRBJ1-2	.	.	CASSETPGIDGYTF	TGTGCCAGCAGTGAGACCCCGGGAATAGATGGCTACACCTTC
TRBV28	TRBJ2-1	TRBD1	.	CASSPRDRVNEQFF	TGTGCCAGCAGTCCTCGGGACAGGGTCAATGAGCAGTTCTTC
TRBV7-8	TRBJ2-7	.	.	CASSLIGQGGTYEQYF	TGTGCCAGCAGCTTAATCGGACAGGGAGGGACCTACGAGCAGTACTTC
TRBV19	TRBJ1-4	TRBD1	.	CASTPRDRTDEKLFF	TGTGCCAGTACCCCCCGGGACAGGACGGACGAAAAACTGTTTTTT
TRBV11-3	TRBJ2-2	TRBD2	.	CASSSWTSGGAGRTGELFF	TGTGCCAGCAGCTCTTGGACTAGCGGGGGGGCCGGTAGGACCGGGGAGCTGTTTTTT
TRBV10-2	TRBJ2-3	.	.	CASRPLDSNTDTQYF	TGCGCCAGCAGGCCCCTAGATTCTAACACAGATACGCAGTATTTT
TRBV7-2	TRBJ1-1	TRBD1	.	CASSLRQGVAFF	TGTGCCAGCAGCTTGCGACAGGGTGTAGCTTTCTTT
TRBV27	TRBJ1-1	TRBD1	.	CASSITGVPVGTEAFF	TGTGCCAGCAGTATCACAGGGGTCCCCGTGGGCACTGAAGCTTTCTTT
TRBV6-2/TRBV6-3	TRBJ2-2	.	.	CASSPQGTGELFF	TGTGCCAGCAGTCCGCAGGGTACCGGGGAGCTGTTTTTT
TRBV19	TRBJ2-1	.	once	CASSAGLGGYEQFF	TGTGCCAGTAGTGCGGGACTAGGGGGCTATGAGCAGTTCTTC
TRBV6-5	TRBJ1-2	.	.	CASSYHDRANYGYTF	TGTGCCAGCAGTTACCATGACAGAGCTAACTATGGCTACACCTTC
TRBV9	TRBJ2-6	.	.	CASYGANVLTF	TGTGCCAGCTATGGGGCCAACGTCCTGACTTTC
TRBV3-1/TRBV3-2	TRBJ1-5	.	.	CASSVAGLWGNQPQHF	TGTGCCAGCAGTGTGGCAGGACTGTGGGGCAATCAGCCCCAGCATTTT
TRBV10-3	TRBJ2-5	.	.	CAIRSDSQETQYF	TGTGCCATCAGATCGGACAGTCAGGAGACCCAGTACTTC